A single sample is the source of the 3 T cell receptor beta chains below, sequenced in a study of cytomegalovirus exposure and HLA in healthy donors. PCR amplification relied on 60 Vbeta primers (plus 13 Jbeta primers). Assay: immunoSEQ multiplex PCR; the TCRdb copy retains only in-frame clones and omits some. The sample gives fewer than 250,000 clones, roughly 76% of which show up once; approximately 2.1% is in the top ten. Sequencing was done on a sample of PBMCs. These TCRs come from a woman in her thirties in good health and CMV-seropositive.

The V and J genes are TRBV9 and TRBJ1-1; D gene unclear. The CDR3 runs 13 residues. Trimming shortened V by 4 bases and J by 3 bases, and 10 bases separated the two germline ends. Germline V gene data show CDR1 as SGDLS and CDR2 as YYNGEE. DNA of the CDR3: TGTGCCAGCAGCTGGGAGAGCGACACTGAAGCTTTCTTT. Protein product: CASSWESDTEAFF.

The sample holds one count of this clone. The rearrangement links TRBV5-1 to TRBJ2-7; 8 bases match TRBD2. The germline V gene encodes CDR1 SGHRS and CDR2 YFSETQ. This CDR3 is built from 15 residues. V lost 4 bases, J lost 2 bases, and 8 bases stayed unmatched. CDR3 protein: CASSPELAGTYEQYF. The CDR3 DNA follows: TGCGCCAGCAGCCCGGAGCTAGCGGGCACCTACGAGCAGTACTTC.

V gene TRBV6-1 combines with J gene TRBJ1-6; no definite D call. The CDR3 consists of 13 residues. From germline, CDR1 is MNHNS and CDR2 SASEGT. Between the trimmed V and J ends, which lost 1 base and 10 bases, there was a span of 8 bases. The CDR3 is CASSEGVESPLHF. The CDR3 DNA is TGTGCCAGCAGTGAAGGAGTTGAATCACCCCTCCACTTT.